Listed below are T cell receptor beta chains from one sample, sequenced in a study of blood T cell repertoires in COVID-19. Sequenced by immunoSEQ multiplex PCR; TCRdb stores in-frame clones only, minus some. The sample lists a few hundred thousand clones, roughly 90% occurring once. Sequencing was done on a sample of peripheral blood. The receptors were gathered from a man younger than 45 who had recovered from COVID-19. The CDR3 runs from the conserved cysteine through the conserved F or W. The D gene is left open where the match is weak.

J gene: TRBJ1-5; V gene: TRBV6-1; D gene: -; CDR3 DNA: TGTGCCAGCAGTGAACACATAATCCCCGTGCAGCCCCAGCATTTT; CDR3 protein: CASSEHIIPVQPQHF
J gene: TRBJ2-3; V gene: TRBV5-1; D gene: -; CDR3 DNA: TGCGCCAGCAGCTTGGACATGTCCACAGATACGCAGTATTTT; CDR3 protein: CASSLDMSTDTQYF
J gene: TRBJ2-2; V gene: TRBV25-1; D gene: -; CDR3 DNA: TGTGCCAGCAGTGAATGGGCGAGAACCGGGGAGCTGTTTTTT; CDR3 protein: CASSEWARTGELFF
J gene: TRBJ2-3; V gene: TRBV5-4; D gene: TRBD2; CDR3 DNA: TGTGCCAGCAGCGAAGTCCTCGGGGGGGCGCCAGATACGCAGTATTTT; CDR3 protein: CASSEVLGGAPDTQYF
J gene: TRBJ1-2; V gene: TRBV14; D gene: TRBD1; CDR3 DNA: TGTGCCAGCAGCCAAGTTCAGGGGGTCTTCTATGGCTACACCTTC; CDR3 protein: CASSQVQGVFYGYTF
J gene: TRBJ1-2; V gene: TRBV19; D gene: TRBD1; CDR3 DNA: TGTGCCAGTTGGACAGGGGGGACCTCTCTTGGCTACACCTTC; CDR3 protein: CASWTGGTSLGYTF
J gene: TRBJ2-1; V gene: TRBV3-1/TRBV3-2; D gene: TRBD2; CDR3 DNA: TGTGCCAGCAGCCCCTTCACTAGCGTCCTAATGGGTGAGCAGTTCTTC; CDR3 protein: CASSPFTSVLMGEQFF
J gene: TRBJ1-1; V gene: TRBV11-3; D gene: -; CDR3 DNA: TGTGCCAGCAGCTCGGACATCACTGAAGCTTTCTTT; CDR3 protein: CASSSDITEAFF
J gene: TRBJ1-3; V gene: TRBV7-9; D gene: -; CDR3 DNA: TGTGCCAGCAGCTTAGGACAGGTCTACTCTGGAAACACCATATATTTT; CDR3 protein: CASSLGQVYSGNTIYF
J gene: TRBJ1-4; V gene: TRBV19; D gene: -; CDR3 DNA: TGTGCCAGTAGTATAGGGCGGGCAAATGAAAAACTGTTTTTT; CDR3 protein: CASSIGRANEKLFF